This is a list of T cell receptor beta chains from one sample in a study of early T cells in non-severe SARS-CoV-2 infection. MiXCR, run by TCRdb on the 5' RACE reads, gives a single entry per CDR3 protein. There are 45,000 to 60,000 distinct CDR3 sequences in the sample; about 8% occur only once, and about 3.3% lies in the top ten. What was sequenced was whole blood. The receptors were sampled from an adult who was a healthcare worker with PCR-confirmed SARS-CoV-2 infection or an uninfected control (not recorded which). The CDR3 runs from the conserved cysteine through the conserved F or W. D genes are given only for firm matches. Where a row states a size, it is once, few, many or the class of an expanded clone; other rows omit it.

NA	TRBV20-1	many	TRBJ2-1	CTVSSYNEQFF	TGCACCGTGTCTAGCTACAATGAGCAGTTCTTC
TRBD2	TRBV5-1	NA	TRBJ2-1	CASNTGTSGFEQFF	TGCGCCAGCAACACCGGGACTAGCGGGTTTGAGCAGTTCTTC
NA	TRBV5-1	many	TRBJ2-3	CASSLEGPPYF	TGCGCCAGCAGCTTGGAAGGACCCCCGTATTTT
TRBD1	TRBV2	NA	TRBJ2-5	CASSTGEETQYF	TGTGCCAGCAGTACAGGGGAAGAGACCCAGTACTTC
TRBD1	TRBV19	few	TRBJ1-5	CASSLQGAQHF	TGTGCCAGTAGCCTTCAGGGGGCCCAGCATTTT
NA	TRBV19	many	TRBJ2-2	CASSPRGGSNTGELFF	TGTGCCAGTAGCCCCAGGGGCGGATCGAACACCGGGGAGCTGTTTTTT
NA	TRBV4-1	NA	TRBJ1-4	CASSPMGRGATNEKLFF	TGCGCCAGCAGCCCAATGGGGAGGGGCGCAACTAATGAAAAACTGTTTTTT
NA	TRBV5-1	many	TRBJ1-5	CASSLIGGQPQHF	TGCGCCAGCAGCCTCATAGGAGGGCAGCCCCAGCATTTT
TRBD1	TRBV19	few	TRBJ1-5	CASSDRDYQPQHF	TGTGCCAGTAGCGACAGGGATTACCAGCCCCAGCATTTT
NA	TRBV28	NA	TRBJ2-7	CASSHVAGGYEQYF	TGTGCCAGCAGCCACGTGGCAGGAGGCTACGAGCAGTACTTC
NA	TRBV7-9	NA	TRBJ2-5	CASSRGAGEETQYF	TGTGCCAGCAGCCGGGGGGCGGGAGAAGAGACCCAGTACTTC
NA	TRBV24-1	many	TRBJ1-1	CATSGLGTEAFF	TGTGCCACCTCTGGCCTGGGCACTGAAGCTTTCTTT
NA	TRBV7-9	NA	TRBJ2-7	CASSLEAGDEQYF	TGTGCCAGCAGCTTAGAGGCCGGGGACGAGCAGTACTTC
TRBD1	TRBV20-1	few	TRBJ1-6	CSARGSDRGRAYNSPLHF	TGCAGTGCTAGGGGCTCGGACAGGGGGCGCGCCTATAATTCACCCCTCCACTTT
TRBD2	TRBV7-8	NA	TRBJ2-3	CASSSGLAGDTQYF	TGTGCCAGCAGCTCGGGACTAGCGGGAGATACGCAGTATTTT
NA	TRBV29-1	few	TRBJ1-1	CSAPDPGATEAFF	TGCAGCGCCCCCGACCCGGGGGCCACTGAAGCTTTCTTT
TRBD2	TRBV20-1	NA	TRBJ2-7	CSARAGTSPGGEQYF	TGCAGTGCTAGAGCTGGGACTAGCCCTGGGGGCGAGCAGTACTTC
NA	TRBV18	NA	TRBJ1-5	CASSPSVGNQPQHF	TGTGCCAGCTCCCCCTCAGTTGGCAATCAGCCCCAGCATTTT
NA	TRBV27	many	TRBJ2-2	CASSLTWWEVDTGELFF	TGTGCCAGCAGTTTAACGTGGTGGGAGGTCGACACCGGGGAGCTGTTTTTT
NA	TRBV7-6	NA	TRBJ2-1	CASSPGSYNEQFF	TGTGCCAGCAGCCCGGGTTCCTACAATGAGCAGTTCTTC
NA	TRBV28	many	TRBJ1-5	CASSPRGNQPQHF	TGTGCCAGCAGTCCCCGGGGGAATCAGCCCCAGCATTTT
TRBD1	TRBV20-1	NA	TRBJ1-1	CSAHRDRGRGFF	TGCAGTGCTCACCGGGACAGGGGGAGAGGTTTCTTT
NA	TRBV7-9	few	TRBJ2-2	CASSFGRDYTGELFF	TGTGCCAGCAGCTTTGGGCGGGACTACACCGGGGAGCTGTTTTTT
NA	TRBV2	few	TRBJ2-7	CASSLGRGDEQYF	TGTGCCAGCAGTCTTGGACGAGGGGACGAGCAGTACTTC
TRBD2	TRBV7-2	few	TRBJ2-7	CASSLRTSGTYEQYF	TGTGCCAGCAGCTTAAGGACTAGCGGGACCTACGAGCAGTACTTC
NA	TRBV14	NA	TRBJ1-6	CASSQDARANSPLHF	TGTGCCAGCAGCCAAGATGCCAGGGCAAATTCACCCCTCCACTTT
NA	TRBV28	NA	TRBJ2-7	CASSVFYEQYF	TGTGCCAGCAGTGTTTTCTACGAGCAGTACTTC
TRBD1	TRBV20-1	many	TRBJ2-6	CSADTGGVAGANVLTF	TGCAGTGCGGATACAGGGGGCGTAGCTGGGGCCAACGTCCTGACTTTC
TRBD1	TRBV28	many	TRBJ2-4	CASSSLTGGKNIQYF	TGTGCCAGCAGTTCCCTGACAGGGGGCAAAAACATTCAGTACTTC
TRBD1	TRBV4-2	NA	TRBJ2-7	CASSQASGTGYEQYF	TGTGCCAGCAGCCAAGCCTCCGGGACAGGATACGAGCAGTACTTC
TRBD2	TRBV11-2	NA	TRBJ2-1	CASSRSFLFGAGEGNEQFF	TGTGCCAGCAGCAGATCTTTCCTATTCGGGGCGGGAGAAGGCAATGAGCAGTTCTTC
NA	TRBV7-9	many	TRBJ1-1	CASSPENTEAFF	TGTGCCAGCAGCCCCGAGAACACTGAAGCTTTCTTT
NA	TRBV10-1	few	TRBJ1-1	CASSEYEGRDTEAFF	TGCGCCAGCAGTGAGTACGAAGGCAGGGACACTGAAGCTTTCTTT
NA	TRBV25-1	many	TRBJ2-7	CASSGAGIYEQYF	TGTGCCAGCAGTGGGGCTGGGATCTACGAGCAGTACTTC
TRBD1	TRBV28	few	TRBJ1-1	CASSLTGALNTEAFF	TGTGCCAGCAGTTTGACAGGGGCCCTGAACACTGAAGCTTTCTTT
TRBD2	TRBV10-1	NA	TRBJ2-7	CASSESGTSGRYEQYF	TGCGCCAGCAGTGAGTCGGGGACTAGCGGGAGGTACGAGCAGTACTTC
NA	TRBV6-1	NA	TRBJ1-3	CASSSMVGNTIYF	TGTGCCAGCAGTTCCATGGTTGGAAACACCATATATTTT
TRBD1	TRBV20-1	NA	TRBJ1-2	CSATRTGGGYTF	TGCAGTGCTACAAGAACAGGGGGTGGCTACACCTTC
TRBD2	TRBV3-1	NA	TRBJ2-2	CASSQDGRNTGELFF	TGTGCCAGCAGCCAAGACGGGAGGAATACCGGGGAGCTGTTTTTT
NA	TRBV2	NA	TRBJ2-2	CASSLRDTGELFF	TGTGCCAGCAGTCTTAGAGACACCGGGGAGCTGTTTTTT
TRBD2	TRBV5-4	many	TRBJ2-7	CASSLDLAGGSYEQYF	TGTGCCAGCAGCTTGGACCTAGCGGGGGGCTCCTACGAGCAGTACTTC
NA	TRBV11-2	many	TRBJ1-2	CASSLRSGRFPGYTF	TGTGCCAGCAGCTTAAGGTCAGGGCGCTTTCCCGGCTACACCTTC
NA	TRBV20-1	many	TRBJ2-7	CSASQTAGGPYEQYF	TGCAGTGCTTCCCAAACAGCAGGAGGGCCCTACGAGCAGTACTTC
NA	TRBV3-1	NA	TRBJ2-2	CASSPSWLDNTGELFF	TGTGCCAGCAGCCCCTCTTGGCTAGATAACACCGGGGAGCTGTTTTTT
NA	TRBV6-1	many	TRBJ2-7	CASSEHYQALTEYF	TGTGCCAGCAGTGAACACTACCAGGCCCTTACGGAGTACTTC
NA	TRBV7-3	many	TRBJ2-3	CASSLTSGGGGRTDTQYF	TGTGCCAGCAGCTTAACCTCCGGCGGGGGCGGGAGAACAGATACGCAGTATTTT
NA	TRBV20-1	few	TRBJ2-1	CSVGGLFEQFF	TGCAGTGTCGGTGGACTCTTTGAGCAGTTCTTC
TRBD1	TRBV20-1	few	TRBJ1-2	CSARVGNRGFHGYTF	TGCAGTGCTAGAGTGGGGAACAGGGGATTCCATGGCTACACCTTC
TRBD2	TRBV5-1	few	TRBJ2-7	CASSLGRDYTYEQYF	TGCGCCAGCAGCTTGGGCCGGGACTACACCTACGAGCAGTACTTC
NA	TRBV7-9	many	TRBJ2-1	CASERGGYNEQFF	TGTGCCAGCGAGAGAGGGGGATACAATGAGCAGTTCTTC
TRBD1	TRBV28	many	TRBJ2-2	CASSPHRGTGELFF	TGTGCCAGCAGCCCCCACAGGGGAACCGGGGAGCTGTTTTTT
TRBD2	TRBV7-2	NA	TRBJ2-5	CASSLEYQASGYQETQYF	TGTGCCAGCAGCTTAGAGTATCAGGCTAGCGGGTACCAAGAGACCCAGTACTTC
NA	TRBV6-1	NA	TRBJ2-3	CASSAGPTSRNTQYF	TGTGCCAGCAGTGCGGGTCCTACGAGTAGAAATACGCAGTATTTT
TRBD1	TRBV2	few	TRBJ2-1	CASKTGQGAGNEQFF	TGTGCCAGCAAAACGGGACAGGGGGCGGGAAATGAGCAGTTCTTC